This entry lists 23 T cell receptor beta chains sequenced from one sample in a study of T cells after yellow fever vaccination. TCRdb reanalysed the 5' RACE reads using MiXCR and keeps one entry per CDR3 protein. The sample consists of 310,000 or so distinct CDR3 sequences, about 3.5% of them appearing once. Sequenced material: PBMCs, taken on the day of the yellow fever booster vaccination. These receptors were taken from a man aged 18 to 29 who received the YFV17D yellow fever vaccine.

This clonotype occurred many times. V usage is TRBV7-2 and J usage is TRBJ2-2, with D possibly being TRBD1 (6 bases). Trimming removed 5 bases from V and 6 bases from J, with 13 bases in between. CDR3 length: 14 residues. The germline gives CDR1 SGHTA, CDR2 FQGNSA. The CDR3 DNA reads as TGTGCCAGCAGCCTAGGACAGCACGCCGGGGAGCTGTTTTTT. Translation: CASSLGQHAGELFF.

This clonotype was observed a few times. CDR3: CASSQDPAGPSYNEQFF. Here the CDR3 DNA reads TGCGCCAGCAGCCAAGATCCAGCGGGGCCTTCCTACAATGAGCAGTTCTTC. The chain links TRBV4-1 to TRBJ2-1; TRBD2 aligns across 7 bases. This CDR3 region has 17 residues. V shed 0 bases and J 1 base; nucleotides not matched to a gene: 6. CDR1 is MGHRA and CDR2 is YSYEKL in the germline V gene.

The chain has TRBV30 and TRBJ1-5; no firm D call. Trimming left V 3 bases short and J 5 bases short, with 11 bases between. CDR3 size: 13 residues. Germline V gives CDR1 GTSNPN, CDR2 SVGIG (reference sequence). CDR3 DNA: TGTGCCTGGAGCCTTGGTCCCGATCAGCCCCAGCATTTT. Translating it yields CAWSLGPDQPQHF.

V is TRBV29-1 and J is TRBJ2-1; TRBD1 aligns across 8 bases. Looked up from germline, CDR1 is SQVTM and CDR2 is ANQGSEA. After removal of 6 bases from V and 6 bases from J, the junction contained 7 bases not matched to a gene. The CDR3 is 13 residues long. The CDR3 DNA follows: TGCAGCGTCGACGGGACAGGAGCCAATGAGCAGTTCTTC. Translation gives CSVDGTGANEQFF.

There are many counts of this clonotype. This chain's CDR3 is CASSPPLSGNNEQFF. The CDR3 DNA sequence: TGTGCCAGCTCACCACCGTTGTCGGGCAACAATGAGCAGTTCTTC. V gene TRBV18 combines with J gene TRBJ2-1; D is unresolved. The CDR3 has 15 amino acids. Germline values: CDR1 KGHSH, CDR2 LQKENI. The V and J ends lost 0 bases and 5 bases respectively, with 11 bases between them.

The sample holds a few counts of this clonotype. The CDR3 sequence: CASSRGSIGSGANVLTF. CDR3 bases: TGTGCCAGCAGCCGGGGGTCCATTGGCTCTGGGGCCAACGTCCTGACTTTC. This rearrangement joins TRBV7-8 to TRBJ2-6; tentative D call: TRBD2 (6 bases). This CDR3 is 17 amino acids long. Germline values: CDR1 SGHVS, CDR2 FQNEAQ. With 5 bases removed from V and 0 bases from J, the gap between germline ends came to 14 bases.

CDR3 amino acids: CASRSVGASEETQYF. In DNA, the CDR3 is TGCGCCAGCAGGTCAGTGGGGGCTTCGGAAGAGACCCAGTACTTC. This rearrangement joins TRBV5-1 to TRBJ2-5, with D tentatively TRBD1 (6 bases). Germline CDR1 and CDR2: SGHRS and YFSETQ. Trimming took off 5 bases at V and 3 bases at J, with 17 bases between the two ends. This CDR3 region has 15 residues.

Ten or more counts support this clonotype. The rearrangement uses TRBV6-6 and TRBJ2-3, with D perhaps TRBD2 (5 bases). Germline V gives CDR1 MNHNY, CDR2 SVGAGI (reference sequence). V was shortened by 0 bases and J by 7 bases, with 14 bases between the two germline ends. This CDR3 comprises 15 residues. The CDR3 coding sequence is TGTGCCAGCAGTTACTCTAGAGCGGCCGGGAATACGCAGTATTTT. Translating it yields CASSYSRAAGNTQYF.

This clonotype was detected many times. This sequence joins TRBV7-9 and TRBJ1-1; the match to TRBD1 covers 8 bases. Germline lookup yields CDR1 SEHNR and CDR2 FQNEAQ (reference sequence). V gave up 5 bases and J gave up 13 bases; unmatched junction bases: 9. CDR3 size: 12 residues. In DNA, the CDR3 is TGTGCCAGCAGCCTGGGGGGACAGGAGGGTTTCTTT. Protein product: CASSLGGQEGFF.

Ten or more counts support this clonotype. The V call is TRBV7-9, the J call TRBJ2-4; the D gene could be TRBD1 or TRBD2 (6 bases each). The CDR3 is 14 residues long. Trimming removed 2 bases from V and 5 bases from J, with 10 bases in between. Germline assignment: CDR1 SEHNR and CDR2 FQNEAQ (reference sequence). DNA for the CDR3: TGTGCCAGCAGCTTACGGGGGCCCCAAAACATTCAGTACTTC. It yields the protein CASSLRGPQNIQYF.

In this sample, this clonotype turned up a few times. The V and J genes are TRBV4-3 and TRBJ2-1; possible D gene TRBD2, 7 bases. Germline V gene sequence: CDR1 LGHNA, CDR2 YSLEER. This CDR3 spans 15 amino acids. With 0 bases removed from V and 5 bases from J, the gap between germline ends came to 11 bases. CDR3 loop: CASSQERGGNNEQFF. In nucleotides, the CDR3 is TGCGCCAGCAGCCAAGAAAGGGGGGGGAACAATGAGCAGTTCTTC.

This clonotype was seen repeatedly, ten times or more. In DNA, the CDR3 is TGTGCAAGTCGCTTAGCGAACCAGAAGACCTACGAGCAGTACGTC. It yields the protein CASRLANQKTYEQYV. This sequence joins TRBV12-2 and TRBJ2-7. TRBV12-2 is labeled a pseudogene. The CDR3 spans 15 residues.

The table lists this clonotype with many counts. The chain has TRBV5-1 and TRBJ2-3; TRBD2 might be the D (6 bases). In germline, CDR1 is SGHRS, CDR2 YFSETQ. The CDR3 is made up of 14 amino acids. The V and J ends lost 4 bases and 8 bases respectively, with 17 bases between them. The CDR3 DNA is TGCGCCAGCAGCCCCGCGGGGCACTTGGGTACGCAGTATTTT. It translates to CASSPAGHLGTQYF.

This clonotype was detected only a few times. The J gene is TRBJ2-3, the V gene TRBV20-1; no definite D call. CDR3 length: 13 residues. The V end lost 2 bases, the J end lost 4 bases, and 10 bases lay between the germline ends. CDR1 DFQATT and CDR2 SNEGSKA come from the germline V gene (reference sequence). The CDR3 loop is CSARTTWPDTQYF. Written as DNA, the CDR3 is TGCAGTGCTAGAACTACTTGGCCAGATACGCAGTATTTT.

This clonotype occurred many times. The J gene is TRBJ2-7, the V gene TRBV7-9; no reliable D call. The CDR3 runs 13 residues. V lost 5 bases, J lost 7 bases, and 15 bases lay in between. CDR1 SEHNR and CDR2 FQNEAQ come from the germline V gene (reference sequence). The CDR3 here is CASSPSGSGEQYV. CDR3 coding DNA: TGTGCCAGCAGCCCCTCTGGATCCGGAGAGCAGTACGTC.

The J gene is TRBJ2-7, the V gene TRBV18, with no clear D. This CDR3 contains 11 residues. V gave up 3 bases and J gave up 7 bases, with 7 bases separating them. CDR1 and CDR2 from the germline V gene are KGHSH and LQKENI. CDR3 residues: CASSPSEEQYF. CDR3 nucleotide sequence: TGTGCCAGCTCACCCTCTGAGGAGCAGTACTTC.

At least ten counts were recorded for this clonotype. The rearrangement joins TRBV7-3 to TRBJ2-3, with a possible D match to TRBD2 (6 bases). Trimming left V 5 bases short and J 4 bases short, with 19 bases between. The CDR3 runs 16 residues. Germline values: CDR1 SGHTA, CDR2 FQGTGA. The CDR3 spells CASSPHPGLQADTQYF. The CDR3 DNA sequence: TGTGCCAGCAGCCCCCACCCGGGACTGCAAGCAGATACGCAGTATTTT.

This clonotype was counted a few times. The junction differs from germline at one of its ends, possibly a read error. V is TRBV7-9 and J is TRBJ2-5; possibly TRBD2 for D (5 bases). Per germline, CDR1 SEHNR and CDR2 FQNEAQ (reference sequence). The CDR3 loop spans 9 amino acids. CDR3 DNA sequence: TGTGCCAGCAGCCCCGGGGAGAACTTC. Encoded protein: CASSPGENF.

In this sample, this clonotype turned up many times. The chain joins TRBV7-3 to TRBJ2-2; D call uncertain. Germline lookup yields CDR1 SGHTA and CDR2 FQGTGA. The V gene lost 3 bases and the J gene lost 13 bases, with 15 bases spanning the gap. This CDR3 region has 13 residues. CDR3 sequence reads: CASSLSPWGGLFF. The DNA of the CDR3 is TGTGCCAGCAGCTTGTCTCCCTGGGGTGGGCTGTTTTTT. Together with reference TRBV7-3 and TRBJ2-2, the CDR3 gives the full variable domain: GAGVSQTPSNKVTEKGKYVELRCDPISGHTALYWYRQSLGQGPEFLIYFQGTGAADDSGLPNDRFFAVRPEGSVSTLKIQRTERGDSAVYLCASSLSPWGGLFFGEGSRLTVL.

This clonotype has more than one count but fewer than ten. V and J are TRBV7-2 and TRBJ1-6; D unclear. Germline CDR1 is SGHTA and CDR2 is FQGNSA. V was clipped by 3 bases and J by 9 bases, with 6 bases between them. The CDR3 has 12 amino acids. The CDR3: CASSFRSSPLHF. CDR3 DNA: TGTGCCAGCAGCTTCCGAAGTTCACCCCTCCACTTT.

The sample holds many counts of this clonotype. This sequence joins TRBV5-6 and TRBJ2-1, with D perhaps matching TRBD1 (5 bases). V was cut by 0 bases and J by 6 bases, with 7 bases left in between. The length of the CDR3 is 13 residues. CDR1 is SGHDT, CDR2 YYEEEE, per germline. The CDR3 sequence: CASSLAGSNEQFF. The CDR3 DNA sequence: TGTGCCAGCAGCTTGGCAGGGTCCAATGAGCAGTTCTTC.

This sequence joins TRBV5-1 and TRBJ1-6; D is uncertain. V was cut by 0 bases and J by 0 bases, with 10 bases left in between. The CDR3 consists of 17 residues. Germline CDR1 is SGHRS and CDR2 is YFSETQ. The CDR3 DNA reads as TGCGCCAGCAGCTTGGAAGGGCTGAGCTCCTATAATTCACCCCTCCACTTT. The encoded protein is CASSLEGLSSYNSPLHF.

The chain uses TRBV11-2 and TRBJ2-2; 7 bases agree with TRBD2. The junction had 9 bases not matched to a gene; V was cut back by 4 bases and J by 1 base. Per germline, CDR1 SGHAT and CDR2 FQNNGV. This CDR3 region has 17 residues. CDR3 region: CASSSLRDYVNTGELFF. The CDR3 DNA reads as TGTGCCAGCAGCTCACTGAGGGACTACGTGAACACCGGGGAGCTGTTTTTT.